The next 29 T cell receptor beta chains were all read from a single sample in a study of spatial heterogeneity in lung cancer. TCRdb reanalysed the 5' RACE reads using MiXCR and keeps one entry per CDR3 protein. This sample has around 74,000 distinct CDR3 sequences, with about 14% found just once. As for time point: sample taken at primary tumor resection. Whole RNA came from tumor, nontumor lung or frozen PBMC and was sequenced without being sorted. The source material was PBMCs, sampled at surgery. The receptors originated from a male donor with early-stage non-small cell lung cancer.

In its sample, this clonotype was seen many times. The chain joins TRBV7-9 to TRBJ2-5; no firm D call. The ends were cut back, 2 bases at V and 4 bases at J, with 8 bases in the middle. This CDR3 is built from 13 residues. In germline, CDR1 is SEHNR, CDR2 FQNEAQ (reference sequence). Here the CDR3 DNA reads TGTGCCAGCAGCTTATTCCAGAGAGAGACCCAGTACTTC. Amino acid sequence: CASSLFQRETQYF.

This rearrangement joins TRBV7-2 to TRBJ2-1; the D is unclear. V gave up 6 bases and J gave up 5 bases, with 11 bases separating them. Per the germline V gene, CDR1 is SGHTA and CDR2 is FQGNSA. The CDR3 has 13 amino acids. The CDR3 DNA reads as TGTGCCAGCAGGATGGGCGGTAACAATGAGCAGTTCTTC. It specifies CASRMGGNNEQFF.

This clonotype has a count of ten or more. V is TRBV4-1 and J is TRBJ2-7; 8 bases line up with TRBD1. Looked up from germline, CDR1 is MGHRA and CDR2 is YSYEKL. The junction had 9 bases not matched to a gene; V was cut back by 5 bases and J by 0 bases. The CDR3 covers 16 residues. The CDR3 nucleotides are TGCGCCAGCAGCGCCGAAGACAGGGGTGGCTCCTACGAGCAGTACTTC. It yields the protein CASSAEDRGGSYEQYF.

The table lists this clonotype with a few counts. V usage is TRBV11-3 and J usage is TRBJ2-7; no definite D call. V gave up 1 base and J gave up 0 bases, with 10 bases separating them. This CDR3 contains 15 residues. Germline CDR1 is SGHNT and CDR2 is YENEEA. CDR3 DNA: TGTGCCAGCAGCTTAGGGCGTCAGAGCTCCTACGAGCAGTACTTC. As protein: CASSLGRQSSYEQYF.

This clonotype appeared a few times. The chain joins TRBV20-1 to TRBJ1-3; D is perhaps TRBD1 (6 bases). CDR1 is DFQATT, CDR2 SNEGSKA, per germline (reference sequence). The germline V and J ends were trimmed by 5 bases and 0 bases, with 11 bases remaining between them. This CDR3 is 14 amino acids long. The CDR3 spells CSASDRRSGNTIYF. As DNA, the CDR3 is TGCAGTGCTTCCGACAGGCGCTCTGGAAACACCATATATTTT.

This clonotype has a count of ten or more. This chain uses TRBV7-3 with TRBJ2-3; 9 bases agree with TRBD2. Germline V lookup: CDR1 SGHTA, CDR2 FQGTGA. This CDR3 has 18 amino acids. Trimming took 1 base from V and 2 from J; bases not matched to a gene: 10. The CDR3 sequence is CASSLRGRLAEITDTQYF. DNA of the CDR3: TGTGCCAGCAGCTTAAGGGGGCGACTAGCGGAGATCACAGATACGCAGTATTTT. Using reference TRBV7-3 and TRBJ2-3 for the parts outside the CDR3, the full variable domain is GAGVSQTPSNKVTEKGKYVELRCDPISGHTALYWYRQSLGQGPEFLIYFQGTGAADDSGLPNDRFFAVRPEGSVSTLKIQRTERGDSAVYLCASSLRGRLAEITDTQYFGPGTRLTVL.

The chain is built from TRBV10-3 and TRBJ2-1, with D possibly called TRBD1 or TRBD2 (5 bases each). The V gene's germline CDR1 is ENHRY and CDR2 SYGVKD. V was shortened by 3 bases and J by 6 bases, with 15 bases between the two germline ends. This CDR3 has 15 amino acids. Written as DNA, the CDR3 is TGTGCCATCAGTGACTACCGGGACCCAGGCAATGAGCAGTTCTTC. This codes for CAISDYRDPGNEQFF.

This clonotype has at least ten counts. CDR3 sequence: CASSLTGGRGANVLTF. The CDR3 nucleotides are TGCGCCAGCAGCTTGACCGGGGGAAGAGGGGCCAACGTCCTGACTTTC. The chain couples TRBV5-1 to TRBJ2-6, with a weak D call TRBD2 (6 bases). This CDR3 has 16 amino acids. The germline V gene has CDR1 SGHRS and CDR2 YFSETQ. V gave up 1 base and J gave up 4 bases, with 12 bases separating them.

This chain joins TRBV7-2 and TRBJ1-2, with 8 bases lining up with TRBD1. The CDR3 covers 16 residues. The V and J ends lost 5 bases and 2 bases, in that order; junction bases with no gene match: 10. Germline V gene lookup returns CDR1 SGHTA and CDR2 FQGNSA. Here the CDR3 DNA reads TGTGCCAGCAGCCTAACGCCGGGACAGGCAAACTATGGCTACACCTTC. Its protein product is CASSLTPGQANYGYTF.

V and J are TRBV4-2 and TRBJ2-1; 11 positions match TRBD2. CDR3 size: 18 residues. Germline V gene sequence: CDR1 LGHNA, CDR2 YNFKEQ. Trimming took 5 bases from V and 5 from J; bases not matched to a gene: 14. CDR3 nucleotides: TGTGCCAGCAGCGGAGGTCTACCAGGACTAGCGGGCCACAATGAGCAGTTCTTC. Translating it yields CASSGGLPGLAGHNEQFF.

This clonotype was counted between two and nine times. This chain connects TRBV18 to TRBJ1-1; D perhaps matches TRBD1 (6 bases). From germline, CDR1 is KGHSH and CDR2 LQKENI. V was cut by 3 bases and J by 11 bases, with 10 bases left in between. CDR3 length equals 11 residues. The CDR3 protein is CASSPPGEAFF. CDR3 DNA sequence: TGTGCCAGCTCACCTCCAGGGGAGGCTTTCTTT.

This sequence joins TRBV28 and TRBJ2-3; D is perhaps TRBD1 (5 bases). The CDR3 runs to 15 residues. Trimming shortened V by 6 bases and J by 4 bases, and 17 bases separated the two germline ends. The V gene's germline CDR1 is MDHEN and CDR2 SYDVKM. This CDR3 reads CASRLTVLQSDTQYF. The CDR3 bases are TGTGCCAGCAGACTGACAGTCTTACAGTCAGATACGCAGTATTTT.

CDR3 nucleotide sequence: TGTGCCAGCAGACAGGGACCTGAGACCCAGTACTTC. It specifies CASRQGPETQYF. V gene TRBV25-1 combines with J gene TRBJ2-5; tentatively, D is TRBD1 (6 bases). The germline CDR1 and CDR2 sequences are MGHDK and SYGVNS. CDR3 size: 12 residues. V gave up 6 bases and J gave up 5 bases, with 10 bases separating them.

This chain connects TRBV19 to TRBJ2-1, with D hard to call. The V gene's germline CDR1 is LNHDA and CDR2 SQIVND (reference sequence). CDR3 length equals 12 residues. V lost 7 bases, J lost 4 bases, and 8 bases lay in between. The CDR3 nucleotides are TGTGCCAGTAAGCAAGGGTACAATGAGCAGTTCTTC. It codes for CASKQGYNEQFF. Drawing the rest from reference TRBV19 and TRBJ2-1, the complete variable domain is DGGITQSPKYLFRKEGQNVTLSCEQNLNHDAMYWYRQDPGQGLRLIYYSQIVNDFQKGDIAEGYSVSREKKESFPLTVTSAQKNPTAFYLCASKQGYNEQFFGPGTRLTVL.

This chain uses TRBV6-6 with TRBJ2-1, with 9 nucleotides matching TRBD2. The CDR3 extends over 16 amino acids. Germline lookup yields CDR1 MNHNY and CDR2 SVGAGI (reference sequence). V shed 7 bases and J 8 bases; nucleotides not matched to a gene: 15. CDR3 in amino acids: CASTNPPGTSNHEQFF. Here the CDR3 DNA reads TGTGCCAGCACCAACCCCCCCGGGACTAGCAATCATGAGCAGTTCTTC.

This clonotype was detected only once. The chain carries TRBV5-1 and TRBJ1-5, with D maybe TRBD1 (6 bases). Germline V gives CDR1 SGHRS, CDR2 YFSETQ. The V gene lost 4 bases and the J gene lost 5 bases, with 13 bases spanning the gap. The length of the CDR3 is 14 residues. CDR3 sequence (DNA): TGCGCCAGCAGCCCCGAAGGGGGATATCAGCCCCAGCATTTT. As protein: CASSPEGGYQPQHF.

A few counts support this clonotype. The V gene is TRBV20-1, the J gene TRBJ1-2, with D tentatively TRBD1 (6 bases). The CDR3 length is 14 residues. Germline V gives CDR1 DFQATT, CDR2 SNEGSKA (reference sequence). V was clipped by 2 bases and J by 2 bases, with 12 bases between them. The CDR3 loop is CSARNPQGNYGYTF. The CDR3 DNA is TGCAGTGCTAGAAACCCCCAGGGGAACTATGGCTACACCTTC.

The V call is TRBV29-1, the J call TRBJ1-2, with D perhaps TRBD1 (5 bases). CDR3 length: 16 amino acids. CDR1 SQVTM and CDR2 ANQGSEA come from the germline V gene. Trimming left V 4 bases short and J 4 bases short, with 22 bases between. In DNA form, the CDR3 reads TGCAGCGTTGGAAGTTTGTCGGGGCGTACCCTCTATGGCTACACCTTC. Amino acid sequence: CSVGSLSGRTLYGYTF.

This clonotype was counted at least ten times. The rearrangement joins TRBV12-3 or TRBV12-4 to TRBJ2-1, with 12 bases matching TRBD2. After removal of 6 bases from V and 6 bases from J, the junction contained 9 bases not matched to a gene. The CDR3 length is 16 residues. The CDR3 is CASRDLAGGPLNEQFF. The CDR3 DNA reads TGTGCCAGCAGGGACCTAGCGGGAGGGCCGCTCAATGAGCAGTTCTTC.

The chain carries TRBV7-2 and TRBJ2-1, with 14 bases lining up with TRBD2. The ends lost 5 bases at V and 5 bases at J; junction bases unmatched: 14. CDR3 length: 19 amino acids. From germline, CDR1 is SGHTA and CDR2 FQGNSA. CDR3 DNA: TGTGCCAGCAGCACACGACTAGCGGGAGGGCATGGTGCAAACAATGAGCAGTTCTTC. Protein: CASSTRLAGGHGANNEQFF.

The V call is TRBV29-1, the J call TRBJ2-1, with 11 bases lining up with TRBD2. V lost 6 bases, J lost 4 bases, and 8 bases stayed unmatched. The CDR3 covers 15 residues. The V gene's germline CDR1 is SQVTM and CDR2 ANQGSEA. The CDR3 bases are TGCAGCGTAGTCTTAGCGGGAGGGCCGTACAATGAGCAGTTCTTC. This codes for CSVVLAGGPYNEQFF.

Ten or more counts support this clonotype. The chain employs TRBV6-1 and TRBJ1-1; possible D gene TRBD1, 5 bases. Germline lookup yields CDR1 MNHNS and CDR2 SASEGT. CDR3 length: 13 amino acids. Trimming pared 6 bases from V and 4 bases from J, leaving 12 bases between. The CDR3 loop is CASRNGQGTEAFF. For the CDR3, the DNA is TGTGCCAGCAGAAATGGGCAGGGCACTGAAGCTTTCTTT.

This clonotype was seen many times. The chain links TRBV5-5 to TRBJ2-1; tentatively, D is TRBD1 (6 bases). Trimming left V 2 bases short and J 5 bases short, with 8 bases between. The CDR3 contains 13 residues. CDR1 and CDR2 from the germline V gene are SGHKS and YYEKEE (reference sequence). The CDR3 is CASSFWDNNEQFF. In nucleotides, the CDR3 is TGTGCCAGCAGCTTCTGGGACAACAATGAGCAGTTCTTC.

This clonotype was counted ten times or more. This chain connects TRBV6-2 or TRBV6-3 to TRBJ2-1, with D perhaps matching TRBD2 (5 bases). There are 11 residues in the CDR3. Germline lookup yields CDR1 MNHEY and CDR2 SVGEGT. Between the trimmed V and J ends, which lost 4 bases and 10 bases, there was a span of 8 bases. In DNA form, the CDR3 reads TGTGCCAGCAGTTCTCAGCGGGAGCAGTTCTTC. Protein sequence: CASSSQREQFF.

The chain couples TRBV20-1 to TRBJ1-2; 8 bases agree with TRBD1. Trimming cost V 1 base and J 1 base; bases outside gene matches: 2. Germline V gene sequence: CDR1 DFQATT, CDR2 SNEGSKA (reference sequence). The CDR3 has 14 amino acids. Here the CDR3 DNA reads TGCAGTGCTAGAGGGACAGGGAATAACTATGGCTACACCTTC. This sequence encodes CSARGTGNNYGYTF.

This clonotype came up many times. The V and J genes are TRBV5-1 and TRBJ2-3; 8 bases fit TRBD2. The CDR3 has 16 amino acids. Per germline, CDR1 SGHRS and CDR2 YFSETQ. The V and J ends lost 0 bases and 5 bases, in that order; junction bases with no gene match: 8. The CDR3: CASSLAAGGRGDTQYF. The CDR3 bases are TGCGCCAGCAGCTTGGCCGCGGGAGGCCGAGGAGATACGCAGTATTTT.

This clonotype turned up a few times. The rearrangement uses TRBV28 and TRBJ2-3; 9 nucleotides align to TRBD1. This CDR3 contains 17 residues. The J segment lost 6 bases and the V segment lost 5 bases, leaving 15 bases of the junction unmatched. Germline-derived CDR1 and CDR2 are MDHEN and SYDVKM. The CDR3 sequence: CASSPSSEQGAKDTQYF. The CDR3 bases are TGTGCCAGCAGTCCCTCCTCCGAACAGGGGGCGAAGGATACGCAGTATTTT.

This clonotype was seen ten or more times. The rearrangement links TRBV7-6 to TRBJ1-1, with D possibly TRBD1 on 6 matching bases. The CDR3 is 14 residues long. Germline CDR1 is SGHVS and CDR2 is FNYEAQ. V was pared by 5 bases and J by 4 bases, with 14 bases between. CDR3 nucleotides: TGTGCCAGCAGCCTAAACAGGGTGGCCACTGAAGCTTTCTTT. Translated: CASSLNRVATEAFF.

The chain has TRBV5-1 and TRBJ1-1, with TRBD1 as a possible D gene (6 bases). CDR1 is SGHRS, CDR2 YFSETQ, per germline. There are 19 residues in the CDR3. Trimming shortened V by 0 bases and J by 3 bases, and 24 bases separated the two germline ends. CDR3 bases: TGCGCCAGCAGCTTGGTAGAAGGGGGTACAGTCGGGCTCGACACTGAAGCTTTCTTT. Translated: CASSLVEGGTVGLDTEAFF.